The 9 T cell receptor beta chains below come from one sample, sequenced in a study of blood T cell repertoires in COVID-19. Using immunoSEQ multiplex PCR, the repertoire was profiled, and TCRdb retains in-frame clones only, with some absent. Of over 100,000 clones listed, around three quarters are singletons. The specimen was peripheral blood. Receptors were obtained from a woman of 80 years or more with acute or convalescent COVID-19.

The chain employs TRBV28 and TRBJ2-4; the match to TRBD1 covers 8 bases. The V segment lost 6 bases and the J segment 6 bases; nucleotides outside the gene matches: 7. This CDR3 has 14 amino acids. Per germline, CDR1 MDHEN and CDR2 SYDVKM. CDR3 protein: CASSSPTGVNIQYF. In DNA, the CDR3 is TGTGCCAGCAGCTCTCCGACAGGGGTAAACATTCAGTACTTC.

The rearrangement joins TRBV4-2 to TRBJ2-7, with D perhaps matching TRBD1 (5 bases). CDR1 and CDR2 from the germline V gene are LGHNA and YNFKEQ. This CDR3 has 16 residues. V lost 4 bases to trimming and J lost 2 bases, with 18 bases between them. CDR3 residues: CASSLALGEGTYEQYF. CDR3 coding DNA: TGTGCCAGCAGCCTTGCGCTAGGGGAAGGGACCTACGAGCAGTACTTC.

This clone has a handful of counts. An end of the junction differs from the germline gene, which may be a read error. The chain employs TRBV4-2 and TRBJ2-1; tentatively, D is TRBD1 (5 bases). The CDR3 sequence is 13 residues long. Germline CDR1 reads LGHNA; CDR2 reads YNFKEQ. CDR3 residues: CASSQDRGPGYVF. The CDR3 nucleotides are TGTGCCAGCAGCCAAGATAGAGGTCCAGGGTACGTCTTC.

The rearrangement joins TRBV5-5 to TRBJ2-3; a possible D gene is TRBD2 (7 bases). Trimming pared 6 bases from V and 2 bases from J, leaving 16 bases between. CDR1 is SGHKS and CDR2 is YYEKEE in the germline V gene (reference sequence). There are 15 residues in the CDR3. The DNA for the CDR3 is TGTGCCAGCACCCGGGGCGGGGGCCTCACAGATACGCAGTATTTT. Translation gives CASTRGGGLTDTQYF.

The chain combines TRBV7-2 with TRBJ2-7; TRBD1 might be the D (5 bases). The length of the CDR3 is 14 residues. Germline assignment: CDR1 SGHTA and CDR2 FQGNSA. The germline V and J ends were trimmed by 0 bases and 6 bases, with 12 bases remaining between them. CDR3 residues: CASSLARARREQYF. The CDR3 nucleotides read TGTGCCAGCAGCTTAGCCAGGGCCCGCCGCGAGCAGTACTTC.

The CDR3 loop is CSVGAGGYGYTF. CDR3 in DNA: TGCAGCGTTGGAGCTGGAGGCTATGGCTACACCTTC. The V and J genes are TRBV29-1 and TRBJ1-2; D unclear. Trimming took off 4 bases at V and 4 bases at J, with 10 bases between the two ends. The CDR3 contains 12 residues. Germline CDR1 reads SQVTM; CDR2 reads ANQGSEA.

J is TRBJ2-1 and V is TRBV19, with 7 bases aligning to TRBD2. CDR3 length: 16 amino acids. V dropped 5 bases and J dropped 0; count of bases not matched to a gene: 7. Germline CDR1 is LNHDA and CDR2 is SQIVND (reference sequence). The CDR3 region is CASSFQAGSSYNEQFF. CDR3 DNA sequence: TGTGCCAGTAGTTTTCAAGCGGGAAGCTCCTACAATGAGCAGTTCTTC.

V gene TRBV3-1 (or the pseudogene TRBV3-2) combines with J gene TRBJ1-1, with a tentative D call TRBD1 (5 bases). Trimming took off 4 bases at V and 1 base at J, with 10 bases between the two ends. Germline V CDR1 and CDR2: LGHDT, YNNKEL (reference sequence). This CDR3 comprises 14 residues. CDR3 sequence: CASSPNGQNTEAFF. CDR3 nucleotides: TGTGCCAGCAGCCCTAATGGACAGAACACTGAAGCTTTCTTT.

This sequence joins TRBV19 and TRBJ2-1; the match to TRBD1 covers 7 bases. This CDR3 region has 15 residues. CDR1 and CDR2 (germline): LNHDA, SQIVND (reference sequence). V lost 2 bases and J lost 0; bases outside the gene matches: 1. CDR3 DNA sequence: TGTGCCAGTAGTATAAGGACAGGCTCCTACAATGAGCAGTTCTTC. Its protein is CASSIRTGSYNEQFF.